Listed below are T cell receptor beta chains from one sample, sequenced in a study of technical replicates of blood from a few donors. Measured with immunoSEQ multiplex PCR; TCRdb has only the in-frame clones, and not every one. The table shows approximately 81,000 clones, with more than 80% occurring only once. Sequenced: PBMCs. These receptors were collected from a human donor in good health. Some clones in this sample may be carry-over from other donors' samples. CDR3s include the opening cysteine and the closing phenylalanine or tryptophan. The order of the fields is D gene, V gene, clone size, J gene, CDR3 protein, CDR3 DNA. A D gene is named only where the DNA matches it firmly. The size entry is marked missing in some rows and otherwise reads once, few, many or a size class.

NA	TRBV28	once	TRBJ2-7	CASSSGGIRFEQYF	TGTGCCAGCAGTTCTGGCGGGATACGGTTCGAGCAGTACTTC
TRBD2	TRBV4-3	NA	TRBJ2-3	CASSQGLATDTQYF	TGCGCCAGCAGCCAAGGACTAGCCACAGATACGCAGTATTTT
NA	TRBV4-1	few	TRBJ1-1	CASSRQVDTEAFF	TGCGCCAGCAGCCGACAGGTGGATACTGAAGCTTTCTTT
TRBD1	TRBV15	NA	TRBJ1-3	CATSRDRARGNTIYF	TGTGCCACCAGCAGGGACAGGGCGAGGGGCAACACCATATATTTT
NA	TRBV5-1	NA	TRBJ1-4	CASSLGGQLYNENGLFF	TGCGCCAGCAGCCTGGGTGGACAGCTTTATAATGAAAATGGGCTGTTTTTT
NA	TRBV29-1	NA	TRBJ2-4	CSVLQLQGPGNIQYF	TGCAGCGTTTTACAACTTCAGGGGCCGGGGAACATTCAGTACTTC
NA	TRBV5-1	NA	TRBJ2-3	CASSLSDSTDTQYF	TGCGCCAGCAGCTTGTCCGACAGTACAGATACGCAGTATTTT
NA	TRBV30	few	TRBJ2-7	CAWSVMLGTRHEQYF	TGTGCCTGGAGTGTAATGCTCGGGACAAGACACGAGCAGTACTTC
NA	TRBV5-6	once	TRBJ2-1	CASSPQAGRGYNEQFF	TGTGCCAGCAGCCCCCAGGCGGGGAGAGGTTACAATGAGCAGTTCTTC
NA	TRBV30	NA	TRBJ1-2	CAWSWVGQGSSGYTF	TGTGCCTGGAGCTGGGTCGGGCAGGGGTCGTCTGGCTACACCTTC
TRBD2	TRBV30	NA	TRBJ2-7	CAWSPSGRNEQYF	TGTGCCTGGAGTCCTAGCGGGAGAAACGAGCAGTACTTC
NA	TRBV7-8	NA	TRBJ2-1	CASSLIGRTNNEQFF	TGTGCCAGCAGCTTAATCGGGAGAACTAACAATGAGCAGTTCTTC
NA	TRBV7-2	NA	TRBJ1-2	CASSPQGSYGYTF	TGTGCCAGCAGCCCACAGGGAAGCTATGGCTACACCTTC
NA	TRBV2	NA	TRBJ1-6	CASTGTSNSPLHF	TGTGCCAGCACCGGGACAAGTAATTCACCCCTCCACTTT
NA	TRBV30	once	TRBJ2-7	CAWSPLAPYEQYF	TGTGCCTGGAGTCCCCTAGCGCCCTACGAGCAGTACTTC
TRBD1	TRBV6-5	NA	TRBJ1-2	CASSIDRGKGGYTF	TGTGCCAGCAGTATTGACAGGGGGAAGGGGGGCTACACCTTC
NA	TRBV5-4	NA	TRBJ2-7	CASSLLGSEQYF	TGTGCCAGCAGCTTGTTGGGGAGCGAGCAGTACTTC
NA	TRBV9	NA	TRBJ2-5	CASSLNSPGQETQYF	TGTGCCAGCAGCTTGAACTCTCCAGGCCAAGAGACCCAGTACTTC
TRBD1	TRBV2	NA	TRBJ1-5	CASSEDRPYSNQPQHF	TGTGCCAGCAGTGAGGACAGGCCTTATAGCAATCAGCCCCAGCATTTT
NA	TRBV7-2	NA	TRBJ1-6	CASSISGTYNSPLHF	TGTGCCAGCAGCATCTCCGGGACCTATAATTCACCCCTCCACTTT
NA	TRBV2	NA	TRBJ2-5	CASGLRLVKYKETQYF	TGTGCCAGCGGTCTTCGATTAGTAAAATATAAAGAGACCCAGTACTTC
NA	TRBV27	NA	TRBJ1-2	CASGGANPAYGYTF	TGTGCCAGCGGGGGCGCCAACCCCGCCTATGGCTACACCTTC
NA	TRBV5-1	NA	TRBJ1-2	CASSLGGGNYGYTF	TGCGCCAGCAGCTTGGGAGGGGGTAATTATGGCTACACCTTC
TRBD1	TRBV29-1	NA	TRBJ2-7	CSAGGGTGGDEQYF	TGCAGCGCTGGGGGAGGGACAGGGGGTGACGAGCAGTACTTC
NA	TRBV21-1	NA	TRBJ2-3	CASSKTRGSYEGDTQYF	TGTGCCAGCAGCAAAACCAGGGGGTCGTACGAGGGAGATACGCAGTATTTT
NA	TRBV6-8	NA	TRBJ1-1	CASSYHRVGNTEAFF	TGTGCCAGCAGTTATCACAGGGTCGGGAACACTGAAGCTTTCTTT
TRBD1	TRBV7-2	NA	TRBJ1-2	CASSLVQGEGYTF	TGTGCCAGCAGCTTAGTACAGGGGGAGGGCTACACCTTC
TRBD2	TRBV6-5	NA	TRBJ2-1	CASSYLGLAEHNEQFF	TGTGCCAGCAGTTACCTTGGACTAGCGGAGCACAATGAGCAGTTCTTC
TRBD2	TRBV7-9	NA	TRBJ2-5	CASSPLGGSFTETQYF	TGTGCCAGCAGCCCTCTCGGGGGGTCCTTCACAGAGACCCAGTACTTC
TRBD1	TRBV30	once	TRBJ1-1	CAWGRGLTEAFF	TGTGCCTGGGGCAGGGGGCTTACTGAAGCTTTCTTT
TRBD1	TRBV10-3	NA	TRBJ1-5	CAIRDRGGEPQHF	TGTGCCATCAGAGACAGGGGTGGTGAGCCCCAGCATTTT
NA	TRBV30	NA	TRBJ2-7	CAWSVAGISQLGSEQYF	TGTGCCTGGAGTGTAGCAGGGATCAGTCAATTGGGGTCGGAGCAGTACTTC
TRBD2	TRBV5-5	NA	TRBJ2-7	CASSLEGWTSGSYEQYF	TGTGCCAGCAGCTTGGAGGGTTGGACTAGCGGCTCCTACGAGCAGTACTTC
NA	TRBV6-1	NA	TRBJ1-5	CASSQEGRRGQPQHF	TGTGCCAGCAGTCAGGAGGGGCGCCGTGGGCAGCCCCAGCATTTT
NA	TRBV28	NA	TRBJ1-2	CASSLMVLKGYTF	TGTGCCAGCAGTTTAATGGTACTAAAGGGCTACACCTTC
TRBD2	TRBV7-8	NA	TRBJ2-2	CASSNGWASGNTGELFF	TGTGCCAGCAGCAATGGGTGGGCTAGCGGGAACACCGGGGAGCTGTTTTTT
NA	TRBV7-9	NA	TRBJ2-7	CASSLIETYEQYF	TGTGCCAGCAGCTTAATAGAGACCTACGAGCAGTACTTC
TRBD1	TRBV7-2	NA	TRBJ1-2	CASSITGVINYGYTF	TGTGCCAGCAGCATTACAGGGGTGATTAACTATGGCTACACCTTC
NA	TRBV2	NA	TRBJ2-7	CASSDGGRNEQYF	TGTGCCAGCAGTGATGGGGGCAGGAACGAGCAGTACTTC
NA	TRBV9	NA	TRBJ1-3	CASSPGQTSGNTIYF	TGTGCCAGCAGTCCGGGACAAACCTCTGGAAACACCATATATTTT
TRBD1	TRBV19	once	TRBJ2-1	CASSSGTANEQFF	TGTGCCAGTAGCTCCGGGACAGCAAATGAGCAGTTCTTC
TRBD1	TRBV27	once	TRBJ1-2	CASSLTGDGYTF	TGTGCCAGCAGTTTGACAGGGGACGGCTACACCTTC
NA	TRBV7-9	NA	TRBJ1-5	CASSFALNQPQHF	TGTGCCAGCAGCTTCGCGCTCAATCAGCCCCAGCATTTT
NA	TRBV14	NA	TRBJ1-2	CASSLWGIQGGGYTF	TGTGCCAGCAGCCTGTGGGGTATTCAGGGTGGTGGCTACACCTTC
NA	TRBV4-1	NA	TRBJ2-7	CASSLPGSEQYF	TGCGCCAGCAGCCTACCAGGGTCCGAGCAGTACTTC
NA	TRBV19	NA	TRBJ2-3	CASSKGPVVHTQYF	TGTGCCAGTAGCAAGGGGCCGGTCGTGCATACGCAGTATTTT
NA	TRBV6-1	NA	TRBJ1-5	CASSETAREPQHF	TGTGCCAGCAGTGAAACAGCCAGGGAGCCCCAGCATTTT
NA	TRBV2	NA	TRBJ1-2	CASSEGGQGIYGYTF	TGTGCCAGCAGTGAAGGAGGTCAGGGAATCTATGGCTACACCTTC
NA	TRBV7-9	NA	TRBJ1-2	CASRHPGAYGYTF	TGTGCCAGCAGACATCCGGGAGCCTATGGCTACACCTTC
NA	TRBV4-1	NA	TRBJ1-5	CASSQGQGQPQHF	TGCGCCAGCAGCCAAGGGCAGGGACAGCCCCAGCATTTT
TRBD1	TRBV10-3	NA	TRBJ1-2	CAISDGQGSDGYTF	TGTGCCATCAGCGACGGACAGGGCTCGGACGGCTACACCTTC
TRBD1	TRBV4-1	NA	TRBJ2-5	CASSQDPLDRAPQETQYF	TGCGCCAGCAGCCAAGATCCATTAGACAGGGCCCCTCAAGAGACCCAGTACTTC
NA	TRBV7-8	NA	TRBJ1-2	CASSPLQGLFGYTF	TGTGCCAGCAGCCCCCTCCAGGGGCTTTTTGGCTACACCTTC
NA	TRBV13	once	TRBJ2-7	CASSSHQYEQYF	TGTGCCAGCAGCTCCCACCAATACGAGCAGTACTTC
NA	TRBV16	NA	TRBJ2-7	CASSLGASYEQYF	TGTGCCAGCAGCCTGGGGGCATCCTACGAGCAGTACTTC
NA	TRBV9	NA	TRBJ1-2	CASSGYSYGYTF	TGTGCCAGCAGCGGCTACAGCTATGGCTACACCTTC
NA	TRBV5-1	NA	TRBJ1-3	CASSLVGGVAGNTIYF	TGCGCCAGCAGCTTGGTTGGGGGGGTTGCTGGAAACACCATATATTTT